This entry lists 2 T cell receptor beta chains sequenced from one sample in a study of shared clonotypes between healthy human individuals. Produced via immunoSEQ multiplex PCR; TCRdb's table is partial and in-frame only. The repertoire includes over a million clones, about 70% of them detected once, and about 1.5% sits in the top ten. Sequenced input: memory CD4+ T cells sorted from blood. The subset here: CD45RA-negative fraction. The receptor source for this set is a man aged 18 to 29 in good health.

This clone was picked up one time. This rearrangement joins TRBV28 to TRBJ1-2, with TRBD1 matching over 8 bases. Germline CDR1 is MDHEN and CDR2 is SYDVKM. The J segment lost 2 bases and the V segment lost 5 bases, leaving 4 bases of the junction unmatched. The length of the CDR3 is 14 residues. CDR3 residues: CASSTQGANYGYTF. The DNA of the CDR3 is TGTGCCAGCAGTACCCAGGGGGCCAACTATGGCTACACCTTC.

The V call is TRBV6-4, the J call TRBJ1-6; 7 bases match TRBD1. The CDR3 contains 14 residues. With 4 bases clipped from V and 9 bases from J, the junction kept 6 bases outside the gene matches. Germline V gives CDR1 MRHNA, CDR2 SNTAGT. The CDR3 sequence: CASSVQGDSSPLHF. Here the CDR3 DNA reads TGTGCCAGCAGTGTCCAGGGGGATAGTTCACCCCTCCACTTT.